The 31 T cell receptor beta chains presented below share a single source sample, sequenced in a study of identifying expanded T cells in peripheral blood. TCRdb's copy holds only in-frame clones and misses some; the assay was immunoSEQ multiplex PCR. The sample lists around 130,000 clones, around 88% seen once, with 7.5% to 8.5% in the top ten. Sequences were obtained from blood. Receptor source: a person between 18 and 75 years old in good health.

The chain combines TRBV7-9 with TRBJ1-1; D is undetermined. In germline, CDR1 is SEHNR, CDR2 FQNEAQ (reference sequence). V dropped 5 bases and J dropped 2 bases, with 9 bases sitting between them. The CDR3 loop spans 13 amino acids. CDR3 amino acids: CASSQTENTEAFF. The DNA for the CDR3 is TGTGCCAGCAGCCAAACAGAAAACACTGAAGCTTTCTTT. The entire variable domain, with the rest obtained from reference TRBV7-9 and TRBJ1-1, is as follows: DTGVSQNPRHKITKRGQNVTFRCDPISEHNRLYWYRQTLGQGPEFLTYFQNEAQLEKSRLLSDRFSAERPKGSFSTLEIQRTEQGDSAMYLCASSQTENTEAFFGQGTRLTVV.

This clone occurred once. The chain is built from TRBV4-3 and TRBJ2-3; D remains unclear. The CDR3 is 14 amino acids. V was shortened by 0 bases and J by 6 bases, with 10 bases between the two germline ends. Germline V CDR1 and CDR2: LGHNA, YSLEER. The CDR3 DNA sequence: TGCGCCAGCAGCCAAGATGGGCCAGACGATACGCAGTATTTT. Residues: CASSQDGPDDTQYF.

This clone occurred once. The rearrangement joins TRBV7-8 to TRBJ1-1, with 7 bases identical to TRBD1. Germline assignment: CDR1 SGHVS and CDR2 FQNEAQ. This CDR3 is 14 amino acids long. The trim removed 3 bases at V and 4 bases at J, leaving 5 bases unmatched. CDR3 nucleotides: TGTGCCAGCAGCTTGGGGACAGCCAGCACTGAAGCTTTCTTT. Translated, it gives CASSLGTASTEAFF.

V is TRBV5-1 and J is TRBJ2-1, with TRBD2 matching 9 bases. The CDR3 has 16 residues. J lost 8 bases, V lost 0 bases, and 9 bases had no gene match. CDR1 and CDR2 from the germline V gene are SGHRS and YFSETQ. CDR3 sequence: CASSLAGVAGAYEQFF. The CDR3 bases are TGCGCCAGCAGCTTGGCCGGGGTAGCGGGAGCCTATGAGCAGTTCTTC. The full variable domain, completed using reference TRBV5-1 and TRBJ2-1, is KAGVTQTPRYLIKTRGQQVTLSCSPISGHRSVSWYQQTPGQGLQFLFEYFSETQRNKGNFPGRFSGRQFSNSRSEMNVSTLELGDSALYLCASSLAGVAGAYEQFFGPGTRLTVL.

The chain recombines TRBV5-1 with TRBJ2-2; D ambiguous. The CDR3 has 16 amino acids. V was pared by 1 base and J by 1 base, with 11 bases between. Per the germline V gene, CDR1 is SGHRS and CDR2 is YFSETQ. The CDR3 nucleotides read TGCGCCAGCAGCTTGACCCCCGACAAGAACACCGGGGAGCTGTTTTTT. Encoded protein: CASSLTPDKNTGELFF.

J is TRBJ2-5 and V is TRBV6-5, with 11 bases identical to TRBD2. Germline assignment: CDR1 MNHEY and CDR2 SVGAGI. The CDR3 has 15 amino acids. Losses at the gene ends were 6 bases for V and 1 base for J; bases not matched to a gene: 4. The CDR3 protein is CASSLAGGFQETQYF. In DNA, the CDR3 is TGTGCCAGCAGCCTAGCGGGGGGCTTCCAAGAGACCCAGTACTTC.

This clone appeared once. The V gene is TRBV28, the J gene TRBJ2-1; TRBD2 matches 8 bases. This CDR3 has 14 amino acids. With V trimmed by 7 bases and J by 5 bases, 7 bases remained unmatched. The V gene's germline CDR1 is MDHEN and CDR2 SYDVKM. For the CDR3, the DNA is TGTGCCAGCATAGTTAGCGGGACTAACAATGAGCAGTTCTTC. Its translation is CASIVSGTNNEQFF.

The chain couples TRBV7-9 to TRBJ2-3; D gene unclear. The germline V gene has CDR1 SEHNR and CDR2 FQNEAQ (reference sequence). V dropped 7 bases and J dropped 6 bases, with 8 bases sitting between them. The CDR3 contains 11 residues. As DNA, the CDR3 is TGTGCCAGCACCACCGGCGATACGCAGTATTTT. Protein sequence: CASTTGDTQYF.

The gene calls are TRBV11-2 and TRBJ1-1; D call uncertain. The V gene's germline CDR1 is SGHAT and CDR2 FQNNGV. There are 14 residues in the CDR3. Trimming left V 1 base short and J 1 base short, with 7 bases between. The CDR3 is CASSLVWGNTEAFF. The DNA of the CDR3 is TGTGCCAGCAGCTTAGTATGGGGGAACACTGAAGCTTTCTTT. The variable domain in full, with the rest retrieved from reference TRBV11-2 and TRBJ1-1, is EAGVAQSPRYKIIEKRQSVAFWCNPISGHATLYWYQQILGQGPKLLIQFQNNGVVDDSQLPKDRFSAERLKGVDSTLKIQPAKLEDSAVYLCASSLVWGNTEAFFGQGTRLTVV.

The V call is TRBV10-1, the J call TRBJ2-7; TRBD2 aligns across 9 bases. With V trimmed by 4 bases and J by 6 bases, 7 bases remained unmatched. This CDR3 contains 14 residues. Germline assignment: CDR1 WNHNN and CDR2 SYGVQD (reference sequence). The CDR3, as DNA: TGCGCCAGCAGTGGGGTAGCGGGAGAAGGCGAGCAGTACTTC. It translates to CASSGVAGEGEQYF.

This chain joins TRBV5-8 and TRBJ2-5; D remains ambiguous. The CDR3 extends over 14 amino acids. Trimming stripped 0 bases from V and 1 base from J, with 7 bases between. CDR1 is SGHTS and CDR2 is YDEGEE in the germline V gene. The CDR3 sequence: CASSLGPGQETQYF. CDR3 nucleotides: TGTGCCAGCAGCTTGGGTCCGGGCCAAGAGACCCAGTACTTC.

This clone was found once. The chain employs TRBV10-2 and TRBJ2-7, with D uncertain. This CDR3 has 12 amino acids. V was clipped by 8 bases and J by 2 bases, with 10 bases between them. Per the germline V gene, CDR1 is WSHSY and CDR2 is SAAADI. The CDR3: CASGEPPYEQYF. The CDR3 DNA reads TGCGCCAGCGGAGAGCCTCCCTACGAGCAGTACTTC.

The chain employs TRBV5-1 and TRBJ1-3, with D hard to call. Germline V gives CDR1 SGHRS, CDR2 YFSETQ. The CDR3 runs 14 residues. V lost 4 bases and J 0 bases, leaving 8 bases between the germline ends. The CDR3 coding sequence is TGCGCCAGCAGCCAGAAGAGCTCTGGAAACACCATATATTTT. Protein sequence: CASSQKSSGNTIYF.

This chain joins TRBV27 and TRBJ2-2; 15 nucleotides align to TRBD2. After removal of 7 bases from V and 5 bases from J, the junction contained 5 bases not matched to a gene. CDR1 and CDR2 from the germline V gene are MNHEY and SMNVEV (reference sequence). The CDR3 spans 16 residues. The CDR3 DNA follows: TGTGCCAGCACCGCGGGACTAGCGGGAGGTACCGGGGAGCTGTTTTTT. This translates into CASTAGLAGGTGELFF.

The J gene is TRBJ1-1, the V gene TRBV5-1; D is unclear. The CDR3 is made up of 13 amino acids. Germline CDR1 SGHRS, CDR2 YFSETQ. The germline V and J ends were trimmed by 2 bases and 4 bases, with 9 bases remaining between them. The CDR3 protein is CASSFGLATEAFF. CDR3 DNA sequence: TGCGCCAGCAGCTTTGGATTGGCCACTGAAGCTTTCTTT.

The rearrangement uses TRBV7-3 and TRBJ2-2, with 8 bases matching TRBD2. Germline assignment: CDR1 SGHTA and CDR2 FQGTGA. The CDR3 is 16 amino acids. V gave up 5 bases and J gave up 1 base; unmatched junction bases: 6. The CDR3 sequence is CASSASSGQNTGELFF. CDR3 bases: TGTGCCAGCAGCGCATCTAGCGGGCAGAACACCGGGGAGCTGTTTTTT.

The table lists this clone with a count of one. J is TRBJ2-2 and V is TRBV9; 7 bases agree with TRBD1. In germline, CDR1 is SGDLS, CDR2 YYNGEE. This CDR3 is built from 16 residues. Trimming removed 3 bases from V and 4 bases from J; junction bases left unmatched: 9. Here the CDR3 DNA reads TGTGCCAGCAGCGGAGGGACCGGGACAGCCACCGGGGAGCTGTTTTTT. Translating gives CASSGGTGTATGELFF.

The chain carries TRBV27 and TRBJ1-5; D is possibly TRBD1 (6 bases). The CDR3 runs to 16 residues. The V end was cut by 3 bases, the J end by 0 bases, with 12 bases between. Germline assignment: CDR1 MNHEY and CDR2 SMNVEV (reference sequence). The CDR3 spells CASSFTGSASNQPQHF. The CDR3 nucleotides are TGTGCCAGCAGTTTCACAGGGTCGGCTAGCAATCAGCCCCAGCATTTT.

The chain recombines TRBV7-9 with TRBJ1-3; TRBD1 matches at 8 bases. The CDR3 loop spans 13 amino acids. Germline assignment: CDR1 SEHNR and CDR2 FQNEAQ (reference sequence). V was pared by 4 bases and J by 7 bases, with 3 bases of the junction left unmatched. The chain's CDR3 is CASSSGQENTIYF. Here the CDR3 DNA reads TGTGCCAGCAGCTCGGGACAGGAGAACACCATATATTTT. Together with reference TRBV7-9 and TRBJ1-3, the CDR3 gives the full variable domain: DTGVSQNPRHKITKRGQNVTFRCDPISEHNRLYWYRQTLGQGPEFLTYFQNEAQLEKSRLLSDRFSAERPKGSFSTLEIQRTEQGDSAMYLCASSSGQENTIYFGEGSWLTVV.

The CDR3 sequence: CASSLGPSYEQYF. The CDR3 DNA sequence: TGTGCCAGCAGCTTAGGCCCGTCCTACGAGCAGTACTTC. The chain joins TRBV11-3 to TRBJ2-7; no clear D. Germline V gene data show CDR1 as SGHNT and CDR2 as YENEEA. The CDR3 extends over 13 amino acids. V was clipped by 1 base and J by 1 base, with 5 bases between them. Drawing the rest from reference TRBV11-3 and TRBJ2-7, the complete variable domain is EAGVVQSPRYKIIEKKQPVAFWCNPISGHNTLYWYLQNLGQGPELLIRYENEEAVDDSQLPKDRFSAERLKGVDSTLKIQPAELGDSAVYLCASSLGPSYEQYFGPGTRLTVT.

V and J are TRBV7-8 and TRBJ2-5; possible D gene TRBD2, 6 bases. The CDR3 covers 13 residues. Germline loops: CDR1 SGHVS, CDR2 FQNEAQ. Deletions cut 2 bases from V and 6 bases from J, with 10 bases between. This chain's CDR3 is CASSLWRVKTQYF. CDR3 in DNA: TGTGCCAGCAGCTTATGGAGGGTGAAGACCCAGTACTTC.

This chain uses TRBV6-5 with TRBJ1-2; D remains unclear. The germline V gene has CDR1 MNHEY and CDR2 SVGAGI. This CDR3 region has 13 residues. The V end was cut by 6 bases, the J end by 4 bases, with 12 bases between. This CDR3 reads CASSPVGIYGYTF. As DNA, the CDR3 is TGTGCCAGCAGCCCAGTGGGGATCTATGGCTACACCTTC.

The chain is built from TRBV28 and TRBJ2-4; possible D gene TRBD2, 5 bases. Germline values: CDR1 MDHEN, CDR2 SYDVKM. The CDR3 sequence is 13 residues long. V was trimmed by 2 bases and J by 7 bases, leaving 9 bases between them. The DNA for the CDR3 is TGTGCCAGCAGTTTAACGGGGAAGAACATTCAGTACTTC. As protein: CASSLTGKNIQYF.

This clone was seen a single time. The CDR3 loop reads CASSGGRGTNEKLFF. DNA of the CDR3: TGTGCCAGCAGCGGGGGGCGGGGAACTAATGAAAAACTGTTTTTT. The chain links TRBV7-6 to TRBJ1-4; D is perhaps TRBD1 (6 bases). Looked up from germline, CDR1 is SGHVS and CDR2 is FNYEAQ. V lost 5 bases and J 1 base, leaving 11 bases between the germline ends. CDR3 length equals 15 residues.

The V and J genes are TRBV7-7 and TRBJ2-2; D gene uncertain. This CDR3 is built from 17 residues. V was clipped by 5 bases and J by 5 bases, with 21 bases between them. Germline V gene data show CDR1 as SSHAT and CDR2 as FNYEAQ (reference sequence). The CDR3 DNA reads TGTGCCAGCAGCCCAAGGACGGACGGGCTATTTACCGGGGAGCTGTTTTTT. Encoded protein: CASSPRTDGLFTGELFF.

The CDR3 is CASSLSGLGAGYEQYF. In nucleotides, the CDR3 is TGTGCCAGCAGTTTATCGGGCTTGGGCGCTGGCTACGAGCAGTACTTC. The chain carries TRBV27 and TRBJ2-7; D gene unclear. Per the germline V gene, CDR1 is MNHEY and CDR2 is SMNVEV (reference sequence). Trimming took 0 bases from V and 3 from J, leaving 15 bases between them. The CDR3 sequence is 16 residues long.

This sequence joins TRBV7-6 and TRBJ2-1; D is possibly TRBD2 (5 bases). Germline lookup yields CDR1 SGHVS and CDR2 FNYEAQ. The CDR3 contains 13 residues. Trimming cost V 5 bases and J 10 bases, with 15 bases left between them. The CDR3 protein is CASSMNRLTEQFF. Written as DNA, the CDR3 is TGTGCCAGCAGCATGAATCGACTAACGGAGCAGTTCTTC.

The chain recombines TRBV5-3 with TRBJ1-1; 8 positions agree with TRBD1. Being an ORF, TRBV5-3 has a function that is uncertain. The CDR3 runs to 15 residues. The junction had 1 base not matched to a gene; V was cut back by 0 bases and J by 0 bases. CDR3 loop: CARSLGDRMNTEAFF. In DNA, the CDR3 is TGTGCCAGAAGCTTGGGGGACAGGATGAACACTGAAGCTTTCTTT.

The V call is TRBV7-3, the J call TRBJ2-7; 8 positions agree with TRBD1. This CDR3 has 14 amino acids. CDR1 and CDR2 (germline): SGHTA, FQGTGA. V dropped 5 bases and J dropped 7; count of bases not matched to a gene: 10. DNA of the CDR3: TGTGCCAGCAGCGCGACGACAGGGGCTGGAGAGCAGTACTTC. Protein: CASSATTGAGEQYF.

This clone was counted a single time. This chain connects TRBV2 to TRBJ1-1; no reliable D call. CDR1 and CDR2 from the germline V gene are SNHLY and FYNNEI. V dropped 3 bases and J dropped 2 bases, with 7 bases sitting between them. The CDR3 sequence is 13 residues long. In nucleotides, the CDR3 is TGTGCCAGCAGTGACTTTCGAAACACTGAAGCTTTCTTT. Amino acid sequence: CASSDFRNTEAFF.

Comments on this clone: The sample has other DNA sequences that encode this CDR3 too. The chain links TRBV28 to TRBJ2-7; D is undetermined. The CDR3 totals 11 residues. V lost 5 bases and J 3 bases, leaving 5 bases between the germline ends. The germline gives CDR1 MDHEN, CDR2 SYDVKM. The CDR3 here is CASSVSYEQYF. CDR3 nucleotides: TGTGCCAGCAGTGTGAGCTACGAGCAGTACTTC.